This T cell receptor (beta chain) appears in the sequencing data of a study of blood T cell repertoires in COVID-19. Assay used: immunoSEQ multiplex PCR; TCRdb lists only in-frame clones, some missing. The sample gives a few hundred thousand clones, around 92% of which show up once; 1.8% is in the top ten. The V and J ends lost 0 bases and 0 bases respectively, with 14 bases between them. Germline V gene sequence: CDR1 MGHDK, CDR2 SYGVNS. The CDR3 contains 17 residues. The receptor comes from a woman in her twenties or thirties with COVID-19, enrolled during active disease. V and J are TRBV25-1 and TRBJ1-1, with a possible D match to TRBD1 (5 bases). Sequencing input: peripheral blood. The CDR3 sequence is CASSEYAPGDLNTEAFF. CDR3 bases: TGTGCCAGCAGTGAATACGCCCCGGGGGACTTGAACACTGAAGCTTTCTTT.